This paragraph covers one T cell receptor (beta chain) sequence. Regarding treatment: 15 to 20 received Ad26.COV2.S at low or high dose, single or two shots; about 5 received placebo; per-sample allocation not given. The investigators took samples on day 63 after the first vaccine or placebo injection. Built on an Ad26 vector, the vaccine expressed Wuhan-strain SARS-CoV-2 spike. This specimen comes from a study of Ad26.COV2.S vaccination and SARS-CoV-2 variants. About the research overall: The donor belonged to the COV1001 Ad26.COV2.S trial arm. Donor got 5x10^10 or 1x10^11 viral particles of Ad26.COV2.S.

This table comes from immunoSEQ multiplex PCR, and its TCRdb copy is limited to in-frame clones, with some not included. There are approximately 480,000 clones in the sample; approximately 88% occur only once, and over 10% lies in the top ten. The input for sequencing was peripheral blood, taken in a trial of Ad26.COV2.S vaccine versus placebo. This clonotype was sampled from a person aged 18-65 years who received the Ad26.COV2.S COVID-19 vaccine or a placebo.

CDR3 protein: CASSLQGNYGYTF. The CDR3 nucleotides read TGTGCCAGCAGCTTACAGGGGAACTATGGCTACACCTTC. This chain joins TRBV28 and TRBJ1-2, with TRBD1 matching over 7 bases. Trimming cost V 6 bases and J 2 bases; bases outside gene matches: 3. Germline values: CDR1 MDHEN, CDR2 SYDVKM. This CDR3 is built from 13 residues.